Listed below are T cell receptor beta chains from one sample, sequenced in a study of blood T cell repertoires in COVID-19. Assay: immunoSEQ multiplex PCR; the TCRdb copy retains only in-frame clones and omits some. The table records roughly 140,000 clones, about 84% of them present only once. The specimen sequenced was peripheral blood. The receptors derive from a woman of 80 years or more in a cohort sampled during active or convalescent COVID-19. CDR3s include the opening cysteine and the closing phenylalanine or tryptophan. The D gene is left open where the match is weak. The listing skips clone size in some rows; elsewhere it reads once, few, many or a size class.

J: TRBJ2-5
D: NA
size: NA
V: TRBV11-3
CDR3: CASSPGGPETQYF
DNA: TGTGCCAGCAGCCCAGGGGGGCCGGAGACCCAGTACTTC

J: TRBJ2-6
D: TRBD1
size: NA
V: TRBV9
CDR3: CASSPGQGGSGANVLTF
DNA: TGTGCCAGCAGTCCGGGACAGGGCGGTTCTGGGGCCAACGTCCTGACTTTC

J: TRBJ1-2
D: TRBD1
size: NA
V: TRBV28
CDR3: CASSRDRGGGYTF
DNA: TGTGCCAGCAGCCGGGACAGGGGTGGCGGCTACACCTTC

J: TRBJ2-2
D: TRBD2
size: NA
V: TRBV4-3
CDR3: CASSQSPSGGRTGELFF
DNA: TGCGCCAGCAGCCAATCACCTAGCGGGGGGAGGACCGGGGAGCTGTTTTTT

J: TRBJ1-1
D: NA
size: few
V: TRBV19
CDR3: CASSIVGDPEAFF
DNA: TGTGCCAGTAGTATAGTAGGGGATCCTGAAGCTTTCTTT

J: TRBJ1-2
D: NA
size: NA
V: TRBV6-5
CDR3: CASKTTGSGYGYTF
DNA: TGTGCCAGCAAAACGACAGGCTCGGGCTATGGCTACACCTTC

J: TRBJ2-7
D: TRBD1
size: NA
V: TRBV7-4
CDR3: CASSPRDRSYEQYF
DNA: TGTGCCAGCAGCCCCCGGGACAGATCCTACGAGCAGTACTTC

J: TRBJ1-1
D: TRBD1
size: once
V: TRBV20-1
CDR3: CSAPQGAEAFF
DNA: TGCAGTGCTCCCCAGGGGGCTGAAGCTTTCTTT

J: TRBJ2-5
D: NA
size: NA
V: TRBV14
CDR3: CASSQDRFRETQYF
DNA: TGTGCCAGCAGCCAAGACCGGTTCCGCGAGACCCAGTACTTC

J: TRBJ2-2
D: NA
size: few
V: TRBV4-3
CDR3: CASSQAQGPTGELFF
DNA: TGCGCCAGCAGCCAAGCCCAGGGTCCGACCGGGGAGCTGTTTTTT

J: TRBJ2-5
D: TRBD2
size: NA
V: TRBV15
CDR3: CATSRVGPGGLETQYF
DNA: TGTGCCACCAGCAGAGTGGGGCCGGGAGGATTGGAGACCCAGTACTTC

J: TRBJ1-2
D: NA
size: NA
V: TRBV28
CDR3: CASIRAAGGEGYTF
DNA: TGTGCCAGCATCAGGGCCGCCGGGGGGGAAGGCTACACCTTC

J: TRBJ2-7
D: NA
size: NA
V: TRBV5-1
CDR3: CASRPGISTYEQYF
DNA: TGCGCCAGCAGACCAGGGATATCCACCTACGAGCAGTACTTC

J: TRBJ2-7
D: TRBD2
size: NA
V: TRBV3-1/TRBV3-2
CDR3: CASSQPAGGNYEQYF
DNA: TGTGCCAGCAGCCAACCAGCGGGGGGAAACTACGAGCAGTACTTC

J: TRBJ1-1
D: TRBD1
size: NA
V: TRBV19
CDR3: CASSSRQGNTEAFF
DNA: TGTGCCAGTAGTAGCCGACAGGGAAACACTGAAGCTTTCTTT

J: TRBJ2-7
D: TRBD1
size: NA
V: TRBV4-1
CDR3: CASSQVTGTGGDEQYF
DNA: TGCGCCAGCAGCCAAGTTACCGGGACAGGGGGCGACGAGCAGTACTTC

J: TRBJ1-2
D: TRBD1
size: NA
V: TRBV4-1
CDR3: CASSPGQGRRIYGYTF
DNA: TGCGCCAGCAGCCCCGGACAGGGGCGGAGGATCTATGGCTACACCTTC

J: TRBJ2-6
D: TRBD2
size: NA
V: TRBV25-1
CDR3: CASRTREGGANVLTF
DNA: TGTGCCAGCAGGACCAGGGAGGGGGGGGCCAACGTCCTGACTTTC

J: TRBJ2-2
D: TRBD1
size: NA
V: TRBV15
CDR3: CATSRYRQGGTGELFF
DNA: TGTGCCACCAGCAGATACCGACAGGGTGGCACCGGGGAGCTGTTTTTT

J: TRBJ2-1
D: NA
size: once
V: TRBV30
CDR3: CAWGRGTEQFF
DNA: TGTGCCTGGGGGCGTGGGACAGAGCAGTTCTTC

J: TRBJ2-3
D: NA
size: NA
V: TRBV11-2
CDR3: CASSLRALGGVSTDTQYF
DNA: TGTGCCAGCAGCCTCCGGGCCCTAGGGGGGGTTAGCACAGATACGCAGTATTTT

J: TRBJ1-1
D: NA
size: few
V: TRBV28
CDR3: CASSPPITEAFF
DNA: TGTGCCAGCAGTCCACCTATCACTGAAGCTTTCTTT

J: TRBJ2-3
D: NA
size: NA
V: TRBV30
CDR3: CAWSVQPDTQYF
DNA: TGTGCCTGGAGTGTACAGCCAGATACGCAGTATTTT

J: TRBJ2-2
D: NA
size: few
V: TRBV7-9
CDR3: CASSLLGGGGRAGELFF
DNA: TGTGCCAGCAGCTTACTAGGCGGAGGGGGCCGGGCCGGGGAGCTGTTTTTT

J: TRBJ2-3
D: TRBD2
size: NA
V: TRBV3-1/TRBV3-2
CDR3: CASSPGTTSTDTQYF
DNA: TGTGCCAGCAGCCCCGGGACTACTAGCACAGATACGCAGTATTTT

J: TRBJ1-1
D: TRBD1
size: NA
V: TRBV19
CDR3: CASSPRGQALNTEAFF
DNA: TGTGCCAGTAGCCCTCGGGGACAGGCCTTGAACACTGAAGCTTTCTTT

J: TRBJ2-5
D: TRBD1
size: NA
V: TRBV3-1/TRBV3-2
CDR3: CASSLKGAGYQETQYF
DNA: TGTGCCAGCAGCCTAAAGGGGGCAGGGTACCAAGAGACCCAGTACTTC

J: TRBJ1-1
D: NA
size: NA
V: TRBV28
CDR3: CASRYPGHIMNTEAFF
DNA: TGTGCCAGCAGATACCCGGGACATATAATGAACACTGAAGCTTTCTTT

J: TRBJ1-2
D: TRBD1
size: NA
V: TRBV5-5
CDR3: CASSLLAGGTSGYTF
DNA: TGTGCCAGCAGTTTATTAGCAGGGGGGACTTCTGGCTACACCTTC

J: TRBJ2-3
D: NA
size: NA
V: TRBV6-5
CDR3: CASSRTSTDTQYF
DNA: TGTGCCAGCAGCCGAACTAGCACAGATACGCAGTATTTT

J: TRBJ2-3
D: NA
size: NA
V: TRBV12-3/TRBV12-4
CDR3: CASRTEVWGTQYF
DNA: TGTGCCAGCAGGACAGAGGTGTGGGGAACGCAGTATTTT

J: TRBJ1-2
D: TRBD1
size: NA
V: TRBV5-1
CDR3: CASSLAGTGNGYTF
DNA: TGCGCCAGCAGCTTGGCCGGGACAGGTAATGGCTACACCTTC

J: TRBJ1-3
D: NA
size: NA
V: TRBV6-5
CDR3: CASSVNGGVGNTIYF
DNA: TGTGCCAGCAGCGTCAACGGGGGGGTAGGAAACACCATATATTTT

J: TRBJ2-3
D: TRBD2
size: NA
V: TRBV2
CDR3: CASSEGTSGGKQYF
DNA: TGTGCCAGCAGTGAAGGCACTAGCGGGGGGAAGCAGTATTTT

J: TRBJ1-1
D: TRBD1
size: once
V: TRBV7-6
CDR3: CASSPGGTEAFF
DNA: TGTGCCAGCAGCCCAGGGGGCACTGAAGCTTTCTTT

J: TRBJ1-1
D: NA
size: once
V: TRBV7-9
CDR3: CASKTWNTEAFF
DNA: TGTGCCAGCAAGACTTGGAACACTGAAGCTTTCTTT

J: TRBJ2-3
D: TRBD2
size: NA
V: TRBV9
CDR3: CASTRTSALADTQYF
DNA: TGTGCCAGCACGAGGACTAGCGCCCTCGCGGATACGCAGTATTTT

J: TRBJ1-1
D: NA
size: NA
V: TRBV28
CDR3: CASSPSNTEAFF
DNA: TGTGCCAGCAGTCCCTCGAACACTGAAGCTTTCTTT

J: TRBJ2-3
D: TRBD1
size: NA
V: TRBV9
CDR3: CASSARQGGTDTQYF
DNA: TGTGCCAGCAGCGCCAGACAGGGGGGCACAGATACGCAGTATTTT

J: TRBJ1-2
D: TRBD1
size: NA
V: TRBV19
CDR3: CASTDRGRGGYTF
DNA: TGTGCCAGTACCGACAGGGGGCGCGGTGGCTACACCTTC

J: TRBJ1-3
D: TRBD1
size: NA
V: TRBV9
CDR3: CARTAAIRQGSGNTIYF
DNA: TGTGCCCGCACTGCGGCGATCAGACAGGGATCCGGAAACACCATATATTTT

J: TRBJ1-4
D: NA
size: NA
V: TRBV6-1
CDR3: CASSEAIGASEKLFF
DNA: TGTGCCAGCAGTGAAGCCATAGGAGCATCTGAAAAACTGTTTTTT

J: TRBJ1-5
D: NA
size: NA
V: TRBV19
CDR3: CASKGDNQPQHF
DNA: TGTGCCAGTAAAGGGGACAATCAGCCCCAGCATTTT

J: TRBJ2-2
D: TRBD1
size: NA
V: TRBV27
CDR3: CASRPRQGSTGELFF
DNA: TGTGCCAGCAGACCCAGACAGGGGAGCACCGGGGAGCTGTTTTTT